The 13 T cell receptor beta chains below all came from one sample that was sequenced in a study of T cells in women clearing cervical HPV infection. Only in-frame clones appear in the TCRdb table, and some are missing; sequencing was by immunoSEQ multiplex PCR. The sample data list around 31,000 clones. Sequencing was performed on blood buffy coat. Receptors were obtained from a woman aged 18 to 75 with a cervical HPV16 infection that either progressed to CIN3+ or cleared (not recorded which).

As concerns this clone: The DNA ends 3 residues before the CDR3 does, and the rest of the CDR3 is filled in from the germline J gene. The rearrangement uses TRBV6-4 and TRBJ2-1, with D possibly matching TRBD2 (7 bases). The V and J ends lost 7 bases and 2 bases respectively, with 9 bases between them. The CDR3 loop spans 13 amino acids. CDR1 is MRHNA and CDR2 is SNTAGT in the germline V gene. The CDR3: CASTGGPYNEQFF. CDR3 DNA, as far as it was read: TGTGCCAGCACCGGGGGGCCCTACAATGAG.

Worth noting for this clone: Read data end 3 residues before the CDR3 end; the end is taken from the germline J gene. This chain connects TRBV20-1 to TRBJ2-2; TRBD1 matches at 8 bases. Germline V gene data show CDR1 as DFQATT and CDR2 as SNEGSKA (reference sequence). CDR3 length equals 14 residues. V shed 3 bases and J 1 base; nucleotides not matched to a gene: 1. The CDR3 DNA, read in part, is TGCAGTGCTAGCGGACAGGGGAACACCGGGGAG. The encoded protein is CSASGQGNTGE. The whole CDR3 reads CSASGQGNTGELFF.

As regards this clone: The CDR3 end is not reached by the read, which stops 3 residues before it; the germline J gene fills it in. The rearrangement uses TRBV19 and TRBJ1-1; tentatively, D is TRBD1 (5 bases). The CDR3 sequence is 15 residues long. CDR1 is LNHDA and CDR2 is SQIVND in the germline V gene (reference sequence). The CDR3 DNA, read in part, is TGTGCCAGTACAAGTAGGGGCCTGCGCACAGATACG. This codes for CASTSRGLRTDT. The complete CDR3 protein is CASTSRGLRTDTAFF.

A remark on this clone: Read coverage stops 3 residues before the CDR3 terminus; the germline J gene supplies the remainder. The chain couples TRBV20-1 to TRBJ2-7; 7 bases agree with TRBD2. The CDR3 is made up of 14 amino acids. The V gene end was trimmed by 5 bases and the J gene end by 2 bases; junction bases not matched to a gene: 9. Germline V gene lookup returns CDR1 DFQATT and CDR2 SNEGSKA (reference sequence). CDR3 loop: CSALALTSPYEQYF. The part of the CDR3 DNA that was read is TGCAGTGCTCTGGCCTTGACTAGCCCCTACGAG.

Note on this clone: Read coverage stops 3 residues before the CDR3 terminus; the germline J gene supplies the remainder. V and J are TRBV18 and TRBJ2-3; D unclear. CDR1 is KGHSH and CDR2 is LQKENI in the germline V gene. The CDR3 extends over 12 amino acids. The germline V and J ends were trimmed by 6 bases and 0 bases, with 4 bases remaining between them. CDR3 protein: CASSLSTDTQYF. The sequenced part of the CDR3 DNA is TGTGCCAGCTCCCTTAGCACAGATACG.

To note about this clone: Read coverage stops 3 residues before the CDR3 terminus; the germline J gene supplies the remainder. The chain couples TRBV19 to TRBJ1-4, with a tentative D call TRBD1 (5 bases). Germline V lookup: CDR1 LNHDA, CDR2 SQIVND (reference sequence). The V and J ends lost 4 bases and 5 bases respectively, with 20 bases between them. CDR3 length: 17 amino acids. The CDR3 protein is CASSNIRVEIGNEKLFF. The covered CDR3 bases are TGTGCCAGTAGTAACATCAGGGTGGAGATTGGAAATGAAAAA.

As concerns this clone: The read ends 3 residues shy of where the CDR3 ends; the end is completed using the germline J gene. The V and J genes are TRBV2 and TRBJ2-7; no definite D call. Trimming removed 4 bases from V and 6 bases from J, with 7 bases in between. Germline CDR1 is SNHLY and CDR2 is FYNNEI. The CDR3 covers 11 residues. CDR3 DNA, as far as it was read: TGTGCCAGCAGTGTCCGTCCCGAG. This sequence encodes CASSVRPE. The whole CDR3 sequence is CASSVRPEQYF.

With respect to this clone: The read finishes 3 residues shy of the CDR3 end, and the germline J gene is used to complete it. The chain links TRBV10-3 to TRBJ2-7; perhaps TRBD1 as D (5 bases). From germline, CDR1 is ENHRY and CDR2 SYGVKD. Deletions cut 6 bases from V and 6 bases from J, with 12 bases between. CDR3 length: 12 residues. CDR3 protein: CAIRTAGPEQYF. The DNA read from the CDR3 is TGTGCCATCAGAACAGCAGGGCCCGAG.

In regard to this clone: The read stops 3 residues short of the end of the CDR3; the missing end is completed from the germline J gene. V is TRBV5-1 and J is TRBJ2-3, with TRBD1 as a possible D gene (5 bases). The CDR3 is 15 amino acids. The V end lost 1 base, the J end lost 1 base, and 10 bases lay between the germline ends. Germline assignment: CDR1 SGHRS and CDR2 YFSETQ. The part of the CDR3 DNA that was read is TGCGCCAGCAGCTTGAGGGGCGTCGGCACAGATACG. Its translation: CASSLRGVGTDT. The whole CDR3 sequence is CASSLRGVGTDTQYF.

Comment on this clone: The read gets to within 3 residues of the CDR3 end, and the germline J gene fills in the rest. The V and J genes are TRBV7-9 and TRBJ1-1, with D perhaps TRBD1 (5 bases). Germline lookup yields CDR1 SEHNR and CDR2 FQNEAQ (reference sequence). CDR3 size: 13 residues. V was pared by 5 bases and J by 1 base, with 8 bases between. The DNA read from the CDR3 is TGTGCCAGCAGCCAACAGGAGAACACTGAA. Translated, it gives CASSQQENTE. In full, the CDR3 is CASSQQENTEAFF.

Partial CDR3 DNA: TGTGCCTGGAGTGTGGGACAGGGGAATTCACCC. As protein: CAWSVGQGNSP. The entire CDR3 sequence reads CAWSVGQGNSPLHF. The chain combines TRBV30 with TRBJ1-6; TRBD1 matches at 10 bases. The CDR3 end falls 3 residues outside the read, so it is completed with the germline J gene. This CDR3 has 14 residues. The germline CDR1 and CDR2 sequences are GTSNPN and SVGIG (reference sequence). J gave up 7 bases and V 0 bases, and 0 bases lay outside the gene matches.

As regards this clone: Coverage ceases 3 residues before the CDR3 finishes, and the germline J gene fills in the end. J is TRBJ2-2 and V is TRBV12-3 or TRBV12-4; 8 bases map to TRBD1. V lost 6 bases, J lost 7 bases, and 10 bases stayed unmatched. The CDR3 length is 15 residues. The chain's CDR3 is CASSPRTGSGGELFF. The part of the CDR3 DNA that was read is TGTGCCAGCAGCCCGCGGACAGGGTCAGGCGGGGAG.

Of note for this clone: The DNA ends 3 residues before the CDR3 does, and the rest of the CDR3 is filled in from the germline J gene. The rearrangement uses TRBV6-1 and TRBJ1-2; possible D gene TRBD1, 5 bases. Trimming cost V 3 bases and J 4 bases, with 9 bases left between them. This CDR3 contains 13 residues. Germline V gene data show CDR1 as MNHNS and CDR2 as SASEGT. CDR3 DNA, as far as it was read: TGTGCCAGCAGTGACAGGCAGGGCTATGGC. Translated, it gives CASSDRQGYG. The complete CDR3 reads CASSDRQGYGYTF.